This entry lists 11 T cell receptor beta chains sequenced from one sample in a study of circulating CD8 cells and anti-PD-1 response in melanoma. Live CD3+CD8+TCRalphabeta+ cells were sorted into four subsets by PD-1 and/or TIGIT. Using approximately 16 ng of total RNA, TCR libraries were made with the QIAseq Immune Repertoire TCR panel. TCRdb fed the reads into MiXCR, producing one record per CDR3 protein. Of roughly 150 distinct CDR3 sequences listed, roughly an eighth were seen once; the top ten hold 49%. This specimen was CD8+ T cells from PBMCs, taken at baseline or after one month of anti-PD-1 therapy (not recorded which). Receptors originate from a human donor with melanoma.

By proportion, this clonotype is large (0.1 to 1%). No conserved phenylalanine or tryptophan ends this CDR3, so it is likely a read error. The rearrangement links TRBV5-8 to TRBJ2-4; 8 bases map to TRBD1. Germline lookup yields CDR1 SGHTS and CDR2 YDEGEE. Trimming removed 4 bases from V and 0 bases from J; junction bases left unmatched: 6. The CDR3 sequence is 16 residues long. CDR3 amino acids: CASSKGQALAKNIQYY. The DNA of the CDR3 is TGTGCCAGCAGCAAGGGACAGGCACTAGCCAAAAACATTCAGTACTAC.

This clonotype counts as medium-sized. The V call is TRBV2, the J call TRBJ2-1; perhaps TRBD2 as D (5 bases). The germline gives CDR1 SNHLY, CDR2 FYNNEI. The CDR3 covers 15 residues. Trimming took off 7 bases at V and 8 bases at J, with 21 bases between the two ends. The CDR3 DNA follows: TGTGCCAGCATCAGGAGGCCGTCCCTTTCGGATGAGCAGTTCTTC. Protein sequence: CASIRRPSLSDEQFF.

This clonotype is termed medium-sized. An end of the junction does not agree with germline; a read error may underlie this. The chain combines TRBV19 with TRBJ2-1, with a possible D match to TRBD2 (6 bases). Per the germline V gene, CDR1 is LNHDA and CDR2 is SQIVND (reference sequence). The length of the CDR3 is 15 residues. The CDR3 loop reads CASSSSGSSCNEQFF. The CDR3 DNA is TGTGCCAGTAGTAGTAGCGGTAGCTCCTGCAATGAGCAGTTCTTC.

Judged by abundance, this clonotype is large (0.1 to 1%). The V call is TRBV2, the J call TRBJ2-2, with a weak D call TRBD1 (6 bases). This CDR3 is built from 14 residues. The germline V gene has CDR1 SNHLY and CDR2 FYNNEI. V was cut by 10 bases and J by 2 bases, with 14 bases left in between. CDR3 DNA: TGTGCCACGGAAGAAGGGGGAAACACCGGGGAGCTGTTTTTT. This translates into CATEEGGNTGELFF.

This clonotype is large within its sample. The chain employs TRBV19 and TRBJ2-7, with 10 bases fitting TRBD1. The CDR3 runs 15 residues. Germline CDR1 LNHDA, CDR2 SQIVND (reference sequence). V was pared by 7 bases and J by 3 bases, with 9 bases of the junction left unmatched. In DNA form, the CDR3 reads TGTGCCAGTACTCCGGGACAGGGGATCCTCTACGAGCAGTACTTC. It encodes CASTPGQGILYEQYF. Complete variable domain (other parts from reference TRBV19 and TRBJ2-7): DGGITQSPKYLFRKEGQNVTLSCEQNLNHDAMYWYRQDPGQGLRLIYYSQIVNDFQKGDIAEGYSVSREKKESFPLTVTSAQKNPTAFYLCASTPGQGILYEQYFGPGTRLTVT.

The rearrangement links TRBV2 to TRBJ2-4, with 8 bases fitting TRBD2. The CDR3 has 19 amino acids. Germline V gene sequence: CDR1 SNHLY, CDR2 FYNNEI. Trimming took 5 bases from V and 0 from J; bases not matched to a gene: 15. DNA for the CDR3: TGTGCCAGCAGTCAATGGAGAAGCGGGAGAGTCCTAGCCAAAAACATTCAGTACTTC. Translated: CASSQWRSGRVLAKNIQYF.

Written as DNA, the CDR3 is TGCAGTGCTAGCGGGTCCTTTACTCCTGGCGATGAGCAGTTCTTC. Translating gives CSASGSFTPGDEQFF. The chain links TRBV20-1 to TRBJ2-1, with D uncertain. The germline CDR1 and CDR2 sequences are DFQATT and SNEGSKA (reference sequence). The CDR3 runs 15 residues. V shed 3 bases and J shed 8 bases, with 20 bases lying between them.

This clonotype is hyperexpanded. The genes are TRBV25-1 and TRBJ2-3; D call uncertain. The V gene's germline CDR1 is MGHDK and CDR2 SYGVNS. The CDR3 contains 12 residues. Deletions cut 8 bases from V and 1 base from J, with 7 bases between. The CDR3 region is CASGWGTDTQYF. The CDR3 DNA is TGTGCCAGCGGATGGGGCACAGATACGCAGTATTTT.

Comments on this clonotype: Because the CDR3 is missing its conserved closing phenylalanine or tryptophan, this is likely a read error. The V gene is TRBV5-4, the J gene TRBJ2-3; TRBD2 is a possible D gene (7 bases). The CDR3 sequence is 14 residues long. CDR1 and CDR2 (germline): SGHNT, YYREEE (reference sequence). CDR3 loop: CASSFWGGTYTQYL. The CDR3 nucleotides are TGCGCCAGCAGCTTCTGGGGGGGCACATATACGCAGTATCTT.

As to this clonotype: This likely comes from a read error, as the CDR3 has no conserved phenylalanine or tryptophan at its end. V and J are TRBV2 and TRBJ2-2, with 7 nucleotides matching TRBD2. CDR3 size: 14 residues. Per the germline V gene, CDR1 is SNHLY and CDR2 is FYNNEI. With V trimmed by 8 bases and J by 3 bases, 6 bases remained unmatched. The CDR3 coding sequence is TGTGCCAGCGAGCGGGGAGCTTACACCGGGGAGCTGTTTTAT. It translates to CASERGAYTGELFY.

By proportion, this clonotype is hyperexpanded. The chain combines TRBV5-6 with TRBJ2-7, with a weak D call TRBD1 (6 bases). The CDR3 has 14 amino acids. The germline CDR1 and CDR2 sequences are SGHDT and YYEEEE. V was pared by 2 bases and J by 3 bases, with 12 bases between. The CDR3 nucleotides read TGTGCCAGCAGCTTCCAGACAGGAGGCTACGAGCAGTACTTC. Residues: CASSFQTGGYEQYF.